This T cell receptor beta chain stems from a study of T cell repertoires in cytomegalovirus infection. Looking at the study overall: Based on public TCR beta signatures, there were indications of CMV infection and of a matching HLA type. Study-level points and caveats: The study identified carriers of CMV plus the relevant HLA from cumulative public TCR beta family frequency. Across the ex vivo response, the dominant clonotypes were HLA-C-restricted CMV-specific TCR beta clonotypes.

Comments on this clonotype: Its antigen is as yet unknown.

TCRdb re-called the reads through MiXCR, storing one row per CDR3 protein. The data contain roughly 130,000 distinct CDR3 sequences, 20% to 30% of them singletons. CDR3 length: 13 amino acids. The V gene end was trimmed by 5 bases and the J gene end by 7 bases; junction bases not matched to a gene: 6. Germline loops: CDR1 MNHEY, CDR2 SVGAGI. Sequenced input: PBMCs, sequenced either directly or after in vitro stimulation (not recorded which). The sequence derives from a human donor in good health (CMV status not recorded). Some clones in this sample may be carry-over from other donors' samples. The V and J genes are TRBV6-5 and TRBJ2-3; TRBD2 agrees at 7 bases. CDR3 nucleotides: TGTGCCAGCAGTCGGACTAGTCTTCATACGCAGTATTTT. Translated: CASSRTSLHTQYF.